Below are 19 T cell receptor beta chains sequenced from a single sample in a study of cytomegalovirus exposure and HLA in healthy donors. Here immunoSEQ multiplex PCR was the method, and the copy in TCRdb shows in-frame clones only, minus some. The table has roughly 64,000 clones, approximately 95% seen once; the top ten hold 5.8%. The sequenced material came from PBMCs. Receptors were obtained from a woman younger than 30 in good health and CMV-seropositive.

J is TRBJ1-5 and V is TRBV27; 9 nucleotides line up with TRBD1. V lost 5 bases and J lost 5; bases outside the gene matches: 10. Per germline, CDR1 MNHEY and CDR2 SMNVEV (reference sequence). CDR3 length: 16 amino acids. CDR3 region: CASSTNRGRWDQPQHF. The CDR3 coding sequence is TGTGCCAGCAGTACAAACAGGGGGCGCTGGGATCAGCCCCAGCATTTT.

Here the CDR3 DNA reads TGTGCCAGCAGTCCGGGACTAGCGTTGGAGACCCAGTACTTC. Amino acids: CASSPGLALETQYF. J is TRBJ2-5 and V is TRBV6-5; 10 bases are a match to TRBD2. V gave up 5 bases and J gave up 5 bases; unmatched junction bases: 5. This CDR3 comprises 14 residues. Germline V gene sequence: CDR1 MNHEY, CDR2 SVGAGI.

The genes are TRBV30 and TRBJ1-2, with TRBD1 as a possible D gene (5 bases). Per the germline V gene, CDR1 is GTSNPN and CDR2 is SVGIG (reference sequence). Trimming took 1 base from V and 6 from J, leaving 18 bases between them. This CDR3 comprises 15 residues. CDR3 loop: CAWSGARGAADGYTF. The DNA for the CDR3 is TGTGCCTGGAGTGGAGCAAGGGGTGCGGCCGATGGCTACACCTTC.

CDR3 sequence (DNA): TGCAGCGTCTCCCGGGACAGCCTTAACTATGGCTACACCTTC. Amino acids: CSVSRDSLNYGYTF. The V gene is TRBV29-1, the J gene TRBJ1-2; 7 bases are shared with TRBD1. The CDR3 contains 14 residues. Germline V gene sequence: CDR1 SQVTM, CDR2 ANQGSEA. With 6 bases clipped from V and 1 base from J, the junction kept 8 bases outside the gene matches. The full variable domain, with the rest looked up from reference TRBV29-1 and TRBJ1-2, is SAVISQKPSRDICQRGTSLTIQCQVDSQVTMMFWYRQQPGQSLTLIATANQGSEATYESGFVIDKFPISRPNLTFSTLTVSNMSPEDSSIYLCSVSRDSLNYGYTFGSGTRLTVV.

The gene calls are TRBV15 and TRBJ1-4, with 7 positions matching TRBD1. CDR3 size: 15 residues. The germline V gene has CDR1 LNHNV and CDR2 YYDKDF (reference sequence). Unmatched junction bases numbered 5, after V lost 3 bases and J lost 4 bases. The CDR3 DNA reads TGTGCCACCAGCAGGGGAACAGGGGATAATGAAAAACTGTTTTTT. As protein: CATSRGTGDNEKLFF.

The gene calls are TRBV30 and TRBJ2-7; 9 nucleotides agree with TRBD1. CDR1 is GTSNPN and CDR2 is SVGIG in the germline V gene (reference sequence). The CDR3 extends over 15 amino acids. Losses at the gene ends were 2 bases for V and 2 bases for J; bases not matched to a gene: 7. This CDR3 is CAWSFFRDRAYEQYF. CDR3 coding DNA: TGTGCCTGGAGTTTTTTCCGGGACAGGGCCTACGAGCAGTACTTC.

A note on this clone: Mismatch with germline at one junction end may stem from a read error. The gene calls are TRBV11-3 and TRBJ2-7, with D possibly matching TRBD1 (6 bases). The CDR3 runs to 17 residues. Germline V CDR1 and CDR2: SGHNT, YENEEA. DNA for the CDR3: TGTGCCAGCAGCTTAGGGTGGACAGCCGGGGCCTCCTCCGAGCAGTACTTC. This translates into CASSLGWTAGASSEQYF.

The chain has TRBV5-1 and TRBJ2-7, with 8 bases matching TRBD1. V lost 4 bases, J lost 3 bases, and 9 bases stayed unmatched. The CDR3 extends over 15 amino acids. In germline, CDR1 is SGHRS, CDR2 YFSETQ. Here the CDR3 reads CASSRAGTGYYEQYF. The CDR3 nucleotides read TGCGCCAGCAGCAGGGCCGGGACAGGATACTACGAGCAGTACTTC.

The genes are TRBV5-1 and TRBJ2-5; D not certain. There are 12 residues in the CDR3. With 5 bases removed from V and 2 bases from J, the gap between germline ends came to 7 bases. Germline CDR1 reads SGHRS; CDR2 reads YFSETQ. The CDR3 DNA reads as TGCGCCAGCAGTCCCTCTCAAGAGACCCAGTACTTC. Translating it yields CASSPSQETQYF.

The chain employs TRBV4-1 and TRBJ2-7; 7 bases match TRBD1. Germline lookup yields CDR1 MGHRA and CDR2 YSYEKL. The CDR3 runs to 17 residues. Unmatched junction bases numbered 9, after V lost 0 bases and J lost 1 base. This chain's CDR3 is CASSQDPKTGLSYEQYF. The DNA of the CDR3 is TGCGCCAGCAGCCAAGATCCGAAGACAGGGCTTTCCTACGAGCAGTACTTC.

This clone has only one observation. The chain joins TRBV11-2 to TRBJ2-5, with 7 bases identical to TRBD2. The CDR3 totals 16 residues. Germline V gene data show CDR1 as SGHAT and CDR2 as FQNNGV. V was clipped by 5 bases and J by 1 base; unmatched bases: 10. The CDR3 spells CASSRRTGGLQETQYF. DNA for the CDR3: TGTGCCAGCAGCCGTCGGACGGGAGGTCTCCAAGAGACCCAGTACTTC.

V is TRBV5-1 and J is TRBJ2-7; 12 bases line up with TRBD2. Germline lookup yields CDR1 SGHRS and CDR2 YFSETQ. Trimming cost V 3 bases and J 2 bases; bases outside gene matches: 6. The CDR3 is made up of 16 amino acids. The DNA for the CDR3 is TGCGCCAGCAGCTCCACTAGCGGGGGGCCCACCTACGAGCAGTACTTC. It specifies CASSSTSGGPTYEQYF.

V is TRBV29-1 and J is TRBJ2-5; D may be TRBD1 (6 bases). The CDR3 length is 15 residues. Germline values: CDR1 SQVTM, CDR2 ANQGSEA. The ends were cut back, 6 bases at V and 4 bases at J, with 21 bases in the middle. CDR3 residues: CSVDLPGTSLETQYF. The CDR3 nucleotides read TGCAGCGTAGACCTACCCGGGACAAGTTTAGAGACCCAGTACTTC.

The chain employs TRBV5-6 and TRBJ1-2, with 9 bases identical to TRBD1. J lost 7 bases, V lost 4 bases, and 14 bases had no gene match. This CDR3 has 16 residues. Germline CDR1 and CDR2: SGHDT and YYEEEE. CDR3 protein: CASSLPRDRVLGGYTF. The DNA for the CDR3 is TGTGCCAGCAGCCTACCTCGGGACAGGGTGTTAGGTGGCTACACCTTC.

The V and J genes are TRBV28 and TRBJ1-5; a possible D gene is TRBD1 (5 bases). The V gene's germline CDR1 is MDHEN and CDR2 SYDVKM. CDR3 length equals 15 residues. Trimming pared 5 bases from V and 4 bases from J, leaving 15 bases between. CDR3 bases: TGTGCCAGCAGTCCCCGGGACGGGAGGAATCAGCCCCAGCATTTT. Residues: CASSPRDGRNQPQHF.

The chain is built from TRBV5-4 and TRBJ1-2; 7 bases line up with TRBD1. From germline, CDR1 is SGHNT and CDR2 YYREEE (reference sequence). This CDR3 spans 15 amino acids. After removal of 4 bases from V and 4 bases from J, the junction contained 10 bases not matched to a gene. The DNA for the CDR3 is TGTGCCAGCAGCAAAACAGGGGAAGGAGGCTATGGCTACACCTTC. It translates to CASSKTGEGGYGYTF.

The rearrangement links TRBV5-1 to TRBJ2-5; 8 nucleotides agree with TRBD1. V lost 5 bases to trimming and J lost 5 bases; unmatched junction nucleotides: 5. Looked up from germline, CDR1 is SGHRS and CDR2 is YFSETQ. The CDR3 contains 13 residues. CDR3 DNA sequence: TGCGCCAGCAGGCTGGACAGGGCCGAGACCCAGTACTTC. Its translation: CASRLDRAETQYF.

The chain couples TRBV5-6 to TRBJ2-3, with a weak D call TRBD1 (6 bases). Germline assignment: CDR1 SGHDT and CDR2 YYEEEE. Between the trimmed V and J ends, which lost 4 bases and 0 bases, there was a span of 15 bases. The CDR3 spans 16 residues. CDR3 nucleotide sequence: TGTGCCAGCAGCGGCCCTGGGGGCTACAGCACAGATACGCAGTATTTT. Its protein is CASSGPGGYSTDTQYF. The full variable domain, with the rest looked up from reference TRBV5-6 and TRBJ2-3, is DAGVTQSPTHLIKTRGQQVTLRCSPKSGHDTVSWYQQALGQGPQFIFQYYEEEERQRGNFPDRFSGHQFPNYSSELNVNALLLGDSALYLCASSGPGGYSTDTQYFGPGTRLTVL.

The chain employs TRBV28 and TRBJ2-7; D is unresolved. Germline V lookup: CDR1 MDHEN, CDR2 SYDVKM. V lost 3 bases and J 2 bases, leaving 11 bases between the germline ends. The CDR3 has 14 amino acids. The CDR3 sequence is CASSLLSHPYEQYF. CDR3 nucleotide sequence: TGTGCCAGCAGTTTGCTAAGCCACCCCTACGAGCAGTACTTC.